This TCR beta chain was recorded in a study of blood T cell repertoires in COVID-19. CDR3 length: 15 residues. Germline CDR1 reads SGHDT; CDR2 reads YYEEEE. Trimming took 4 bases from V and 8 from J, leaving 21 bases between them. This table comes from immunoSEQ multiplex PCR, and its TCRdb copy is limited to in-frame clones, with some not included. The data hold 200,000 to 250,000 clones, with 65% to 90% observed a single time. The material sequenced was PBMCs or T cells enriched from blood (not recorded which). The source of this sequence is a woman aged 45 to 65 with acute COVID-19. The rearrangement uses TRBV5-6 and TRBJ1-2; D ambiguous. The CDR3 nucleotides read TGTGCCAGCAGCCCGCTGGACGGGGATTGGCGCGGCTACACCTTC. Protein: CASSPLDGDWRGYTF.